The present entry profiles one TCR beta chain with its context. The antigen is unknown. The CDR3 loop spans 14 amino acids. J was trimmed by 3 bases and V by 7 bases; bases with no gene match: 4. Germline V lookup: CDR1 MDHEN, CDR2 SYDVKM. The data derive from a study of beta chain features in type 1 diabetes. Sequenced material consisted of expressed TCRB transcripts (all of the isolated RNA was reverse transcribed). The repertoire was sequenced with immunoSEQ multiplex PCR; TCRdb's copy has only in-frame clones and lacks some. The table shows some 240,000 clones, with 16% occurring only once. Study-level points and caveats: Type 1 diabetes patients had moderately but significantly shorter TCRB CDR3s in all four CD4+ subsets. A cDNA-based sequencing approach could over-represent cells with high TCR expression. Whether HLA type influences TCRB rearrangement remained unresolved here.

The collection from each donor was one heparinised blood draw averaging about 116 mL. Using CD45RO/CCR7/CD25/CD127/CD95/CD27, CD4+ naive, central memory, regulatory and stem cell-like memory cells were sorted. Sequencing used naive CD4+ T cells from blood. This sequence joins TRBV28 and TRBJ2-3; 10 nucleotides agree with TRBD1. This receptor was obtained from a man aged 25-40 years with type 1 diabetes. The CDR3 here is CASTRTGGTDTQYF. CDR3 coding DNA: TGTGCCAGCACAAGGACAGGGGGTACAGATACGCAGTATTTT.